This T cell receptor beta chain was identified in a study of Ad26.COV2.S vaccination and SARS-CoV-2 variants. Overall study context: Within the COV1001 Ad26.COV2.S trial arm, the donor was enrolled.

The method was immunoSEQ multiplex PCR; TCRdb's version includes in-frame clones alone and lacks a portion of them. The sample yields nearly 400,000 clones, around nine tenths seen once. Treatment of the sample: 15 to 20 received Ad26.COV2.S at low or high dose, single or two shots; roughly five received placebo; per-sample allocation not given. All samples were drawn on day 63, counting from the first vaccine or placebo injection. Within Boston, the person who donated was an adult of 18-55 years. Germline trimming cut 4 bases from V and 6 bases from J; bases unmatched to any gene: 2. The CDR3 is 14 amino acids. The V gene's germline CDR1 is SGHTS and CDR2 YDEGEE.

The clonotype comes from a person between 18 and 65 years old who received the Ad26.COV2.S COVID-19 vaccine or a placebo. The starting material was peripheral blood, obtained in a trial of Ad26.COV2.S vaccine versus placebo. V usage is TRBV5-8 and J usage is TRBJ2-2; 11 bases are shared with TRBD1. CDR3 sequence (DNA): TGTGCCAGCAGCCTGGACAGGGGGCCCGGGGAGCTGTTTTTT. Protein: CASSLDRGPGELFF.